This TCR beta chain was documented in a study of T-cell reconstitution after alpha-beta-depleted transplantation in children. This CDR3 has 15 residues. Germline V lookup: CDR1 SGHTA, CDR2 FQGNSA. Trimming at V came to 5 bases and at J to 4 bases, leaving 7 bases not matched to a gene. Preparing the TCRbeta library involved the use of unique molecular identifiers. Using its own MiXCR run on the PCR reads, TCRdb lists one record per CDR3 protein. The table records about 610,000 distinct CDR3 sequences, about 10% of them present only once. The sample in question was PBMCs from the stem cell graft donor, obtained from the stem cell graft. The V call is TRBV7-2, the J call TRBJ2-5; 10 bases are shared with TRBD2. The sequence derives from a human donor who donated a stem cell graft to a child with acute myeloid leukemia. The CDR3: CASSLSGRAPETQYF. Here the CDR3 DNA reads TGTGCCAGCAGCCTAAGCGGGAGGGCCCCAGAGACCCAGTACTTC.